This passage covers 23 T cell receptor beta chains from one sample sequenced in a study of blood T cell repertoires in COVID-19. TCRdb keeps only in-frame clones here, not all; method: immunoSEQ multiplex PCR. The sample shows 200,000 to 250,000 clones, about 80% of them seen only once. The sample comprised PBMCs or T cells enriched from blood (not recorded which). These receptors all stem from a woman in her 50s who had been exposed to COVID-19.

The count of this clone is one. The V and J genes are TRBV6-2 or TRBV6-3 and TRBJ2-5, with D possibly matching TRBD1 (6 bases). Trimming left V 1 base short and J 0 bases short, with 12 bases between. Germline CDR1 MNHEY, CDR2 SVGEGT. The CDR3 extends over 16 amino acids. The CDR3, as DNA: TGTGCCAGCAGTTACTGGAATACAGGGAACCAAGAGACCCAGTACTTC. Protein sequence: CASSYWNTGNQETQYF.

The gene calls are TRBV5-4 and TRBJ2-7, with a tentative D call TRBD2 (6 bases). Germline assignment: CDR1 SGHNT and CDR2 YYREEE (reference sequence). This CDR3 has 15 amino acids. Trimming left V 4 bases short and J 2 bases short, with 16 bases between. The CDR3 sequence is CASSADGLQAYEQYF. The CDR3 DNA is TGTGCCAGCAGCGCGGACGGACTACAAGCCTACGAGCAGTACTTC.

The chain combines TRBV18 with TRBJ1-1, with no clear D. The ends were cut back, 3 bases at V and 5 bases at J, with 13 bases in the middle. This CDR3 comprises 14 residues. The V gene's germline CDR1 is KGHSH and CDR2 LQKENI. This chain's CDR3 is CASSPTEGPTEAFF. The CDR3, as DNA: TGTGCCAGCTCACCTACCGAGGGCCCGACTGAAGCTTTCTTT.

J is TRBJ1-1 and V is TRBV4-1; D gene ambiguous. CDR1 and CDR2 from the germline V gene are MGHRA and YSYEKL. The CDR3 is made up of 17 amino acids. The V and J ends lost 11 bases and 2 bases respectively, with 27 bases between them. Here the CDR3 reads CAHTRSGARRRNTEAFF. The DNA of the CDR3 is TGCGCCCACACGAGGTCGGGTGCGCGGAGGAGAAACACTGAAGCTTTCTTT.

The chain links TRBV4-1 to TRBJ1-1; the match to TRBD1 covers 8 bases. J lost 4 bases, V lost 3 bases, and 7 bases had no gene match. CDR1 is MGHRA and CDR2 is YSYEKL in the germline V gene. The CDR3 covers 15 residues. The CDR3 loop reads CASSHITGGGTEAFF. The CDR3 DNA is TGCGCCAGCAGCCATATAACAGGGGGAGGCACTGAAGCTTTCTTT.

This chain joins TRBV19 and TRBJ1-1, with D perhaps matching TRBD1 (6 bases). Germline loops: CDR1 LNHDA, CDR2 SQIVND (reference sequence). The CDR3 extends over 12 amino acids. Trimming removed 6 bases from V and 7 bases from J, with 12 bases in between. This CDR3 is CASSPRGGEAFF. CDR3 DNA: TGTGCCAGTAGCCCTAGGGGGGGTGAAGCTTTCTTT.

The rearrangement uses TRBV5-4 and TRBJ1-2, with a weak D call TRBD1 (6 bases). V lost 2 bases to trimming and J lost 6 bases, with 11 bases between them. CDR1 is SGHNT and CDR2 is YYREEE in the germline V gene (reference sequence). The CDR3 is 13 amino acids. The CDR3 protein is CASSLDRRNGYTF. The CDR3 coding sequence is TGTGCCAGCAGCTTAGACAGGCGCAATGGCTACACCTTC.

This chain connects TRBV18 to TRBJ1-1; no definite D call. This CDR3 comprises 14 residues. Germline V gene lookup returns CDR1 KGHSH and CDR2 LQKENI. The ends were cut back, 2 bases at V and 1 base at J, with 8 bases in the middle. The CDR3 bases are TGTGCCAGCTCACCAAACAGCTGGAACACTGAAGCTTTCTTT. As protein: CASSPNSWNTEAFF.

This CDR3 is CASTVRGTQPQHF. The CDR3, as DNA: TGTGCCAGTACCGTAAGGGGTACTCAGCCCCAGCATTTT. The chain combines TRBV19 with TRBJ1-5, with D perhaps matching TRBD1 (5 bases). Germline CDR1 LNHDA, CDR2 SQIVND (reference sequence). Between the trimmed V and J ends, which lost 7 bases and 6 bases, there was a span of 13 bases. The CDR3 is 13 amino acids. Full variable domain (outside the CDR3, taken from reference TRBV19 and TRBJ1-5): DGGITQSPKYLFRKEGQNVTLSCEQNLNHDAMYWYRQDPGQGLRLIYYSQIVNDFQKGDIAEGYSVSREKKESFPLTVTSAQKNPTAFYLCASTVRGTQPQHFGDGTRLSIL.

This rearrangement joins TRBV2 to TRBJ2-5; possibly TRBD2 for D (5 bases). V lost 3 bases and J 4 bases, leaving 9 bases between the germline ends. CDR1 and CDR2 (germline): SNHLY, FYNNEI. This CDR3 is built from 13 residues. The CDR3 nucleotides are TGTGCCAGCAGTGATCCCGCGGGAGAGACCCAGTACTTC. This gives the protein CASSDPAGETQYF.

This sequence joins TRBV11-3 and TRBJ2-2; the D is unclear. V lost 4 bases and J 8 bases, leaving 5 bases between the germline ends. The CDR3 is 11 residues long. CDR1 and CDR2 (germline): SGHNT, YENEEA. The CDR3 region is CASSSQGELFF. In nucleotides, the CDR3 is TGTGCCAGCAGCTCCCAGGGGGAGCTGTTTTTT.

This chain connects TRBV5-1 to TRBJ1-1, with TRBD1 matching 8 bases. From germline, CDR1 is SGHRS and CDR2 YFSETQ. The CDR3 has 17 residues. V lost 4 bases to trimming and J lost 6 bases; unmatched junction nucleotides: 17. The CDR3 DNA is TGCGCCAGCAGCCCCGCGATCTTGCCCAGGGGGCGATCTGAAGCTTTCTTT. Translating gives CASSPAILPRGRSEAFF.

The chain has TRBV11-3 and TRBJ2-1, with 9 bases aligning to TRBD2. Trimming cost V 5 bases and J 8 bases; bases outside gene matches: 13. Germline V gives CDR1 SGHNT, CDR2 YENEEA. The CDR3 is made up of 16 amino acids. The CDR3 nucleotides are TGTGCCAGCAGCCCGTTTCGGCGGGGGGGCCCCTATGAGCAGTTCTTC. Translating it yields CASSPFRRGGPYEQFF.

A note on this clone: The sample has other DNA sequences that encode this CDR3 too. The rearrangement links TRBV19 to TRBJ1-5; 8 bases agree with TRBD1. V gave up 3 bases and J gave up 7 bases; unmatched junction bases: 5. This CDR3 is built from 14 residues. Germline V CDR1 and CDR2: LNHDA, SQIVND (reference sequence). The CDR3 spells CASSIDRGGQPQHF. The CDR3 coding sequence is TGTGCCAGTAGTATTGACAGGGGCGGGCAGCCCCAGCATTTT.

This chain uses TRBV5-1 with TRBJ1-5; D perhaps matches TRBD1 (5 bases). This CDR3 has 14 residues. Per germline, CDR1 SGHRS and CDR2 YFSETQ. The V end was cut by 0 bases, the J end by 5 bases, with 9 bases between. The CDR3 loop is CASSLGAGYQPQHF. The DNA for the CDR3 is TGCGCCAGCAGCTTGGGGGCAGGGTATCAGCCCCAGCATTTT.

The genes are TRBV2 and TRBJ1-1, with D possibly TRBD1 on 6 matching bases. The CDR3 length is 16 residues. Between the trimmed V and J ends, which lost 8 bases and 5 bases, there was a span of 24 bases. Germline V CDR1 and CDR2: SNHLY, FYNNEI. The CDR3 nucleotides read TGTGCCAGCTCCAATCCGCGGGCCCCTCAGGGGACTGAAGCTTTCTTT. Translation gives CASSNPRAPQGTEAFF. The variable domain in full, completed from reference TRBV2 and TRBJ1-1, reads EPEVTQTPSHQVTQMGQEVILRCVPISNHLYFYWYRQILGQKVEFLVSFYNNEISEKSEIFDDQFSVERPDGSNFTLKIRSTKLEDSAMYFCASSNPRAPQGTEAFFGQGTRLTVV.

The chain uses TRBV7-2 and TRBJ1-4; 9 bases fit TRBD1. Per the germline V gene, CDR1 is SGHTA and CDR2 is FQGNSA. The CDR3 loop spans 14 amino acids. With V trimmed by 4 bases and J by 6 bases, 3 bases remained unmatched. CDR3 bases: TGTGCCAGCAGCTCCGACAGGGGGGATGAAAAACTGTTTTTT. Amino acid sequence: CASSSDRGDEKLFF.

This chain uses TRBV5-1 with TRBJ2-7, with 8 bases fitting TRBD1. The CDR3 is 14 residues long. Per the germline V gene, CDR1 is SGHRS and CDR2 is YFSETQ. J lost 4 bases, V lost 0 bases, and 3 bases had no gene match. CDR3 nucleotide sequence: TGCGCCAGCAGCTTGGGGACAGGGATATACGAGCAGTACTTC. This codes for CASSLGTGIYEQYF.

V is TRBV2 and J is TRBJ1-3, with D possibly being TRBD1 (5 bases). There are 12 residues in the CDR3. The germline V gene has CDR1 SNHLY and CDR2 FYNNEI. V gave up 7 bases and J gave up 7 bases, with 11 bases separating them. The CDR3 coding sequence is TGTGCCAGCATTTCGACAGCCAACACCATATATTTT. Translated: CASISTANTIYF.

V gene TRBV7-8 combines with J gene TRBJ1-6, with D hard to call. The V and J ends lost 1 base and 0 bases respectively, with 4 bases between them. This CDR3 region has 15 residues. CDR1 is SGHVS, CDR2 FQNEAQ, per germline. The CDR3 sequence: CASSLESSYNSPLHF. The CDR3 DNA reads as TGTGCCAGCAGCTTAGAGAGCTCCTATAATTCACCCCTCCACTTT. The variable domain in full, completed from reference TRBV7-8 and TRBJ1-6, reads GAGVSQSPRYKVAKRGQDVALRCDPISGHVSLFWYQQALGQGPEFLTYFQNEAQLDKSGLPSDRFFAERPEGSVSTLKIQRTQQEDSAVYLCASSLESSYNSPLHFGNGTRLTVT.

Regarding this clone: One end of the junction varies from germline; a read error may be responsible. J is TRBJ2-7 and V is TRBV7-8; TRBD2 might be the D (5 bases). CDR3 length: 13 amino acids. Germline loops: CDR1 SGHVS, CDR2 FQNEAQ. CDR3 sequence (DNA): TGTGCCAGCAGCTTAGGCGGCCAAAGGTTCGGGAACTTC. As protein: CASSLGGQRFGNF.

This chain links TRBV12-3 or TRBV12-4 with TRBJ1-1; weak D call: TRBD1 (5 bases). The ends were cut back, 6 bases at V and 6 bases at J, with 11 bases in the middle. The CDR3 has 12 amino acids. The DNA for the CDR3 is TGTGCCAGCAGACGACGGGGGTCTGAAGCTTTCTTT. It is translated as CASRRRGSEAFF.

The chain employs TRBV6-5 and TRBJ1-1; D is possibly TRBD1 (5 bases). Between the trimmed V and J ends, which lost 8 bases and 0 bases, there was a span of 13 bases. Germline CDR1 and CDR2: MNHEY and SVGAGI. The CDR3 is 14 residues long. DNA of the CDR3: TGTGCCAGCGGGAGGGGAAAGGTGAACACTGAAGCTTTCTTT. Protein: CASGRGKVNTEAFF.